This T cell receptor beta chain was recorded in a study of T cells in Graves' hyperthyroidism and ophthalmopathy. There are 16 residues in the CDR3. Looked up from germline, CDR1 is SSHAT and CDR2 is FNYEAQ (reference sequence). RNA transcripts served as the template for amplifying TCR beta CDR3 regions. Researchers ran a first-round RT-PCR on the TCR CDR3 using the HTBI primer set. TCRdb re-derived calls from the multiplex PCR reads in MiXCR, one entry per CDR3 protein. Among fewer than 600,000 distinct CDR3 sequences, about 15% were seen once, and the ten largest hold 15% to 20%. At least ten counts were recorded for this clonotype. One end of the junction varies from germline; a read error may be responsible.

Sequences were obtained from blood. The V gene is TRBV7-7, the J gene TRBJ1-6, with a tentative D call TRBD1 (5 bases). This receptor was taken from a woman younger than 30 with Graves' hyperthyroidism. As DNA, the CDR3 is TGTGCTAGCAGCTCTCCGGGACCGGACTATAATTCACCCCTCCACTTT. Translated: CASSSPGPDYNSPLHF.